The 24 T cell receptor beta chains below all came from one sample that was sequenced in a study of cytomegalovirus exposure and HLA in healthy donors. Primers included in the PCR were 60 Vbeta and 13 Jbeta primers. Some clones are missing from TCRdb's copy, which holds only in-frame ones; the method was immunoSEQ multiplex PCR. Of over 95,000 clones in the sample, 74% are singletons; the top ten hold approximately 1.9%. The sample taken for sequencing was PBMCs. These receptors all stem from a human donor in good health.

The chain recombines TRBV6-6 with TRBJ2-2; 7 bases are shared with TRBD2. The CDR3 runs 14 residues. Losses at the gene ends were 8 bases for V and 4 bases for J; bases not matched to a gene: 7. CDR1 and CDR2 (germline): MNHNY, SVGAGI (reference sequence). The CDR3 DNA reads as TGTGCCAGCGGTGGGGTAGCGGGCACCGGGGAGCTGTTTTTT. This gives the protein CASGGVAGTGELFF.

This clone counts as medium-sized. The chain carries TRBV18 and TRBJ1-4; D is unresolved. Per germline, CDR1 KGHSH and CDR2 LQKENI. This CDR3 comprises 15 residues. V was clipped by 3 bases and J by 0 bases, with 8 bases between them. The CDR3 DNA follows: TGTGCCAGCTCACCTATAGCGGCAACTAATGAAAAACTGTTTTTT. Its translation: CASSPIAATNEKLFF.

This clone has more than one count but fewer than ten. V and J are TRBV2 and TRBJ1-2; a weak D match, TRBD1 (5 bases). The CDR3 spans 16 residues. The V gene lost 8 bases and the J gene lost 3 bases, with 22 bases spanning the gap. Germline V gene lookup returns CDR1 SNHLY and CDR2 FYNNEI. Here the CDR3 DNA reads TGTGCCAGCCGCAGTCGTATCAGGGCTGGGGACTATGGCTACACCTTC. Amino acid sequence: CASRSRIRAGDYGYTF.

In its sample, this clone was seen a few times. This chain uses TRBV1 with TRBJ1-1; TRBD1 is taken as the D call from the table, unchecked against the DNA. TRBV1 is a pseudogene segment. This CDR3 comprises 14 residues. CDR3 loop: CTSSRQPLRPEAFF. The CDR3 DNA follows: TGCACCAGCAGCCGACAGCCCTTGAGGCCTGAAGCTTTCTTT.

The V call is TRBV19, the J call TRBJ1-5; D might be TRBD1 (6 bases). This CDR3 region has 14 residues. The germline V and J ends were trimmed by 3 bases and 6 bases, with 12 bases remaining between them. In germline, CDR1 is LNHDA, CDR2 SQIVND (reference sequence). CDR3 nucleotide sequence: TGTGCCAGTAGTATTCAGGGGTCGGGTCAGCCCCAGCATTTT. Protein product: CASSIQGSGQPQHF.

The rearrangement uses TRBV18 and TRBJ1-3; 7 bases line up with TRBD1. Trimming took 4 bases from V and 0 from J; bases not matched to a gene: 6. Germline loops: CDR1 KGHSH, CDR2 LQKENI. The CDR3 is 16 residues long. CDR3 bases: TGTGCCAGCTCACTATCGACAGGGAGCTCTGGAAACACCATATATTTT. Translating it yields CASSLSTGSSGNTIYF. Based on the CDR3 plus reference TRBV18 and TRBJ1-3, the full variable domain is NAGVMQNPRHLVRRRGQEARLRCSPMKGHSHVYWYRQLPEEGLKFMVYLQKENIIDESGMPKERFSAEFPKEGPSILRIQQVVRGDSAAYFCASSLSTGSSGNTIYFGEGSWLTVV.

The rearrangement links TRBV7-9 to TRBJ1-3; no firm D call. Between the trimmed V and J ends, which lost 7 bases and 1 base, there was a span of 20 bases. This CDR3 contains 17 residues. CDR1 is SEHNR and CDR2 is FQNEAQ in the germline V gene (reference sequence). The CDR3 sequence is CASTILPGVVSGNTIYF. The DNA for the CDR3 is TGTGCCAGCACCATATTGCCGGGTGTAGTTTCTGGAAACACCATATATTTT.

This sequence joins TRBV27 and TRBJ1-5, with a possible D match to TRBD1 (5 bases). Per germline, CDR1 MNHEY and CDR2 SMNVEV (reference sequence). The CDR3 runs 16 residues. Between the trimmed V and J ends, which lost 5 bases and 2 bases, there was a span of 16 bases. The CDR3 sequence is CASSGRGTDGNQPQHF. Here the CDR3 DNA reads TGTGCCAGCAGTGGACGGGGGACTGATGGCAATCAGCCCCAGCATTTT.

The chain employs TRBV21-1 and TRBJ2-7; the D call in the table, TRBD1, was not verified against the DNA. TRBV21-1 is noted as a pseudogene. The CDR3 sequence is 15 residues long. Here the CDR3 DNA reads TGTGCCAGCAGCCAAGAAGACAGGGACTCCTACGAGCAGTACTTC. It specifies CASSQEDRDSYEQYF.

The CDR3 DNA reads as TGCAGCGTCCACTCTGGGGCCAACGTCCTGACTTTC. This gives the protein CSVHSGANVLTF. The V call is TRBV29-1, the J call TRBJ2-6; D unresolved. With 6 bases removed from V and 0 bases from J, the gap between germline ends came to 3 bases. This CDR3 is 12 amino acids long. The germline V gene has CDR1 SQVTM and CDR2 ANQGSEA.

In this sample, this clone turned up a few times. The chain couples TRBV30 to TRBJ2-3, with D uncertain. Trimming took 3 bases from V and 0 from J, leaving 10 bases between them. Germline loops: CDR1 GTSNPN, CDR2 SVGIG (reference sequence). CDR3 size: 14 residues. The CDR3 DNA follows: TGTGCCTGGAGAAACAGCCTTAGCACAGATACGCAGTATTTT. Protein: CAWRNSLSTDTQYF.

The chain combines TRBV28 with TRBJ1-2; no definite D call. This CDR3 is 14 amino acids long. V shed 3 bases and J shed 8 bases, with 16 bases lying between them. Per the germline V gene, CDR1 is MDHEN and CDR2 is SYDVKM. As DNA, the CDR3 is TGTGCCAGCAGTTTCTCCATTTCCCCGGGGGGCTACACCTTC. As protein: CASSFSISPGGYTF.

V usage is TRBV4-1 and J usage is TRBJ1-5; D is undetermined. The CDR3 spans 15 residues. Trimming cost V 0 bases and J 6 bases, with 12 bases left between them. Germline-derived CDR1 and CDR2 are MGHRA and YSYEKL. The CDR3 DNA is TGCGCCAGCAGCCAAGAATTGGCGGGGAGTCAGCCCCAGCATTTT. This encodes CASSQELAGSQPQHF.

This clone was counted only a few times. The chain uses TRBV7-2 and TRBJ2-1, with TRBD2 matching 11 bases. Germline trimming cut 5 bases from V and 6 bases from J; bases unmatched to any gene: 6. The CDR3 spans 15 residues. Germline CDR1 reads SGHTA; CDR2 reads FQGNSA. The CDR3 reads CASSPPLAGGNEQFF. The CDR3 region has the DNA TGTGCCAGCAGCCCCCCCCTAGCGGGGGGCAATGAGCAGTTCTTC.

This clone was observed a few times. The CDR3 DNA sequence: TGTGCCAGCAGCCAAGGGACAGATAGCAATCAGCCCCAGCATTTT. It encodes CASSQGTDSNQPQHF. This chain joins TRBV4-2 and TRBJ1-5; possible D gene TRBD1, 6 bases. CDR3 size: 15 residues. The germline CDR1 and CDR2 sequences are LGHNA and YNFKEQ. Trimming left V 1 base short and J 0 bases short, with 7 bases between.

J is TRBJ2-5 and V is TRBV20-1, with 7 bases fitting TRBD2. The CDR3 runs to 11 residues. Germline V gene sequence: CDR1 DFQATT, CDR2 SNEGSKA (reference sequence). With 6 bases clipped from V and 11 bases from J, the junction kept 9 bases outside the gene matches. CDR3 in DNA: TGCAGTGCAGGGCTCCGGGGGGAGCAGTACTTC. Translated: CSAGLRGEQYF.

The chain carries TRBV9 and TRBJ2-1, with a tentative D call TRBD1 (5 bases). The CDR3 totals 16 residues. V was trimmed by 0 bases and J by 0 bases, leaving 10 bases between them. Looked up from germline, CDR1 is SGDLS and CDR2 is YYNGEE. Here the CDR3 reads CASSVVTGRSYNEQFF. The CDR3 DNA follows: TGTGCCAGCAGCGTAGTAACAGGTCGCTCCTACAATGAGCAGTTCTTC.

The chain links TRBV5-1 to TRBJ1-3; D is undetermined. The CDR3 length is 15 residues. Trimming left V 1 base short and J 1 base short, with 9 bases between. Germline CDR1 SGHRS, CDR2 YFSETQ. The CDR3 reads CASSLWAPSGNTIYF. The CDR3, as DNA: TGCGCCAGCAGCTTGTGGGCACCGTCTGGAAACACCATATATTTT.

This clone has just a few counts. The chain carries TRBV7-8 and TRBJ1-5; TRBD1 matches at 11 bases. Germline values: CDR1 SGHVS, CDR2 FQNEAQ. Trimming removed 1 base from V and 0 bases from J; junction bases left unmatched: 8. This CDR3 comprises 19 residues. The CDR3 sequence: CASSLGTGGSAFSNQPQHF. CDR3 nucleotides: TGTGCCAGCAGCTTAGGGACAGGGGGCTCCGCCTTTAGCAATCAGCCCCAGCATTTT.

The chain has TRBV7-9 and TRBJ2-7; possible D gene TRBD1, 5 bases. The CDR3 has 13 amino acids. The ends were cut back, 3 bases at V and 3 bases at J, with 9 bases in the middle. Germline V gene sequence: CDR1 SEHNR, CDR2 FQNEAQ (reference sequence). In nucleotides, the CDR3 is TGTGCCAGCAGCTTTGGGCAGGGCTACGAGCAGTACTTC. It is translated as CASSFGQGYEQYF.

V and J are TRBV29-1 and TRBJ2-1, with a weak D call TRBD2 (5 bases). V was clipped by 4 bases and J by 9 bases, with 13 bases between them. CDR1 and CDR2 (germline): SQVTM, ANQGSEA. This CDR3 region has 12 residues. The CDR3 DNA is TGCAGCGTTGGGACTTTCTCGGGTGAGCAGTTCTTC. Protein: CSVGTFSGEQFF.

CDR3 bases: TGTGCCAGCGGGGAAGGACAGGAAAGTCAGCCCCAGCATTTT. Its protein is CASGEGQESQPQHF. The chain is built from TRBV6-1 and TRBJ1-5; 7 bases are shared with TRBD1. This CDR3 spans 14 amino acids. Germline CDR1 reads MNHNS; CDR2 reads SASEGT. V was clipped by 8 bases and J by 6 bases; unmatched bases: 10.

CDR3 nucleotide sequence: TGTGCCAGCAGGAGACAGGGCCAGGACAATGAGCAGTTCTTC. The encoded protein is CASRRQGQDNEQFF. The chain recombines TRBV6-1 with TRBJ2-1; TRBD1 agrees at 7 bases. The trim removed 6 bases at V and 5 bases at J, leaving 7 bases unmatched. Germline CDR1 MNHNS, CDR2 SASEGT. The CDR3 loop spans 14 amino acids.

The chain uses TRBV6-1 and TRBJ1-5, with 8 bases lining up with TRBD1. Germline V lookup: CDR1 MNHNS, CDR2 SASEGT. The CDR3 extends over 17 amino acids. With 2 bases clipped from V and 4 bases from J, the junction kept 10 bases outside the gene matches. The CDR3 loop reads CASSERVGTGINQPQHF. DNA of the CDR3: TGTGCCAGCAGTGAACGAGTGGGGACAGGAATAAATCAGCCCCAGCATTTT.